This T cell receptor beta chain was captured by sequencing in a study of shared clonotypes between healthy human individuals (dated by TCRdb to the early 2020s). Turning to the overall study: A few men and a couple of women, aged 18 to 49 years, made up the cohort. Libraries were prepared and TCR repertoires were sequenced by different laboratories using diverse techniques, in order to increase sequencing depth and limit assay-specific biases. Per donor, leukapheresis produced somewhere between about 0.8 and 9.5 billion PBMCs. The study deeply sequenced blood TCR repertoires of five healthy adults to estimate repertoire size and the extent of clonotype sharing between individuals. For each donor, three plates each were used for CD4 naive and CD4 memory, two plates were used for CD8 naive, and one plate was used for CD8 memory.

TCR CDR3 regions were amplified from genomic DNA by multiplex PCR using the deep immunoSEQ assay. Genomic DNA extracted from each cell subset was distributed evenly over all wells of several immunoSEQ 96-well plates, and each plate served as one replicate. For sorted subsets, 150 to 250 ng of genomic DNA, equivalent to roughly 30,000 T cell genomes, went into each replicate PCR. Purified libraries were quantified with a Qubit 3.0 fluorometer, sized on a Bioanalyzer 2100, and re-quantified with the KAPA Library Quantification kit. Each immunoSEQ 96-well plate was sequenced on its own single-read 150-cycle Illumina NextSeq 550 flow cell. The published analysis was carried out like this. The immunoSEQ output contained only junctional sequences without quality scores, so filtering could not match that applied to full-length reads. Sequences were annotated with PyIR, a Python wrapper for IgBLAST v1.9, and V/J genes and CDR3 were assigned using IMGT germline references. Reads were removed for weak V/J assignments (E-value above 1e-6), missing CDR3, stop codons, out-of-frame junctions, or ambiguous translated residues. V3J clonotypes were defined as sequences sharing the same inferred V gene, J gene, and CDR3 amino acid sequence. The percentage overlap between two repertoires was calculated by dividing the number of shared unique clonotypes by the size of the smaller repertoire. RTK rarefaction, the Chao1 estimator, and Recon v2.1 estimates of unobserved clonotypes were used to assess repertoire richness. Generation probabilities were computed with OLGA for all TCRbeta clonotypes obtained by the gDNA method from several donors. What TCRdb holds here is the immuneACCESS table cut down to in-frame rearrangements. Part of the clones is not present; checked against another copy, under half of the missing clones reflect an unresolved V gene, and the others are unexplained. V, J and clone size derive from that table, while D and trimming were established from the DNA sequence. Within this sample are more than 2 million clones, with just under 95% of them counted one time only. 0.85% to 1.2% of the sample lies in the top ten.

On the study overall, not on this receptor specifically: The small number of donors limited the genetic and exposure-history diversity represented. Even with the large sequencing depth, rarefaction of the sorted-subset datasets indicated that sequencing was incomplete. Sampling was restricted to blood, and TCR repertoires in tissue are likely to differ from TCR repertoires in blood. Based on pairwise subsampling, the degree of clonotype sharing among donors was expected to be affected by sequencing depth. Larger estimated clonotype richness was generally found for naive subsets than for memory subsets. Higher generation probabilities were observed for clonotypes shared by all four sorted-subset donors than for non-shared clonotypes. Sharing across a few donors was observed for about 4.8% of naive CD4, 3% to 3.5% of naive CD8, over 2% of memory CD4, and approximately 0.41% of memory CD8 clonotypes.

The germline V gene supplies CDR1 SGHAT and CDR2 FQNNGV. The CDR3, cysteine through phenylalanine, is 15 amino acids long. Just the 45-base CDR3 DNA is kept, in frame starting at base 1. V is clipped by 1 base and J by 0 bases, and the sequence between their germline boundaries is 9 bases long. CD8 naive samples consisted of CD45RO-negative cells that were positively selected for CCR7, yielding a CD45RA+CCR7+ population without TemRA cells. Donors were healthy HIV-negative adults with no recently reported acute infections or vaccinations. Only Caucasian adults living in Nashville, Tennessee, USA were represented among the donors. Blood was collected by leukapheresis, and PBMCs were isolated by Ficoll-Histopaque density gradient centrifugation and then cryopreserved in liquid nitrogen vapor phase. Purity and quantity of every magnetically sorted T cell population were checked by analytical flow cytometry. Each sorted fraction had its genomic DNA isolated and then quantified by UV absorbance on a Nanodrop 2000c.

Concerning this clone itself: The target of this receptor is not known. Qualities for individual bases were not recorded, and no much larger clone is one base off.

The sequenced material came from naive CD8+ T cells sorted from blood. According to the study, the label for this sample's cell subset or site signals: CD45RA+CCR7+. The rearrangement joined TRBV11-2 to TRBJ1-1; tentative D gene TRBD1, with 6 bases matching. This sequence originates from a young man in good health. The DNA is as follows: TGTGCCAGCAGCTTAGGACCAGGGGTGAACACTGAAGCTTTCTTT. Its coded protein is CASSLGPGVNTEAFF.